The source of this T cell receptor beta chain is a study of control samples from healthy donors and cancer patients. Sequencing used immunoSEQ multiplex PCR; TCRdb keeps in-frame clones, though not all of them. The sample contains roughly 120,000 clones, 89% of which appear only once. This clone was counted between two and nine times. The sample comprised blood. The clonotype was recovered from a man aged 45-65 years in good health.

The CDR3 DNA sequence: TGTGCCAGCAGCCTTCAGGGATTGAACACTGAAGCTTTCTTT. Its protein is CASSLQGLNTEAFF. The chain carries TRBV7-2 and TRBJ1-1; tentatively, D is TRBD1 (5 bases). Trimming took 5 bases from V and 0 from J, leaving 10 bases between them. The CDR3 length is 14 residues. Germline values: CDR1 SGHTA, CDR2 FQGNSA.